The 9 T cell receptor beta chains listed next were all sequenced from one sample in a study of response to subunit inactivated influenza vaccine. TCRdb re-called the RT-PCR reads through MiXCR, storing one row per CDR3 protein. The repertoire holds approximately 290,000 distinct CDR3 sequences, with roughly 22% as singletons. The input for sequencing was PBMCs from blood, taken less than 22 months after vaccination. Receptor source: a man between 50 and 70 years old who received an inactivated influenza vaccine.

This sequence joins TRBV25-1 and TRBJ1-1, with TRBD1 matching over 7 bases. Trimming cost V 3 bases and J 5 bases; bases outside gene matches: 6. The germline gives CDR1 MGHDK, CDR2 SYGVNS. The CDR3 is 14 amino acids. CDR3 protein: CASSDGDRRTEAFF. The CDR3 DNA is TGTGCCAGCAGTGATGGGGACAGACGGACTGAAGCTTTCTTT.

The V gene is TRBV24-1, the J gene TRBJ1-1; D is unresolved. CDR3 length equals 12 residues. The germline V gene has CDR1 KGHDR and CDR2 SFDVKD. Trimming removed 9 bases at V and 7 bases at J, with 14 bases between. The CDR3 here is CATQSEGGEAFF. The CDR3 nucleotides read TGTGCCACCCAGAGCGAGGGTGGTGAAGCTTTCTTT.

CDR3 in DNA: TGCGCCAGCAGCTTGGCCGGTCAGAAGATGAACACTGAAGCTTTCTTT. Protein sequence: CASSLAGQKMNTEAFF. The chain joins TRBV5-1 to TRBJ1-1; unclear D gene. V dropped 0 bases and J dropped 0 bases, with 12 bases sitting between them. In germline, CDR1 is SGHRS, CDR2 YFSETQ. This CDR3 is 16 amino acids long.

The rearrangement joins TRBV7-6 to TRBJ1-2; 9 nucleotides match TRBD1. The junction had 8 bases not matched to a gene; V was cut back by 1 base and J by 2 bases. The CDR3 runs to 17 residues. Germline V gene data show CDR1 as SGHVS and CDR2 as FNYEAQ. The CDR3 coding sequence is TGTGCCAGCAGCTTAGTGCACGGGACAGGGCCCAACTATGGCTACACCTTC. Translated, it gives CASSLVHGTGPNYGYTF.

The rearrangement links TRBV7-2 to TRBJ2-3; D is undetermined. Per germline, CDR1 SGHTA and CDR2 FQGNSA. This CDR3 comprises 14 residues. V lost 1 base and J lost 2, with 7 bases in between. CDR3: CASSLVSTTDTQYF. The CDR3 DNA reads as TGTGCCAGCAGCTTAGTCAGTACCACAGATACGCAGTATTTT.

This chain uses TRBV18 with TRBJ2-5; TRBD1 agrees at 8 bases. V trimming: 0 bases; J trimming: 5 bases; junction bases outside the gene matches: 5. The V gene's germline CDR1 is KGHSH and CDR2 LQKENI. This CDR3 is built from 15 residues. CDR3 bases: TGTGCCAGCTCACCACCCAACAGGGGGAGCGAGACCCAGTACTTC. Encoded protein: CASSPPNRGSETQYF.

This clonotype was seen a handful of times. V gene TRBV4-3 combines with J gene TRBJ2-4, with D possibly being TRBD1 (6 bases). This CDR3 contains 17 residues. Germline V gene lookup returns CDR1 LGHNA and CDR2 YSLEER. V was clipped by 0 bases and J by 2 bases, with 14 bases between them. CDR3 loop: CASSQEGAGTTKNIQYF. CDR3 DNA sequence: TGCGCCAGCAGCCAAGAGGGGGCAGGGACGACCAAAAACATTCAGTACTTC.

The genes are TRBV6-5 and TRBJ2-7; TRBD1 is a possible D gene (6 bases). From germline, CDR1 is MNHEY and CDR2 SVGAGI. The V end lost 4 bases, the J end lost 0 bases, and 13 bases lay between the germline ends. The CDR3 loop spans 15 amino acids. Here the CDR3 DNA reads TGTGCCAGCAGTTCCACGGACAGCGTCTCCTACGAGCAGTACTTC. Residues: CASSSTDSVSYEQYF.

This clonotype was detected many times. The genes are TRBV7-8 and TRBJ1-1, with D perhaps matching TRBD1 (6 bases). This CDR3 is built from 14 residues. V lost 4 bases to trimming and J lost 5 bases, with 14 bases between them. CDR1 and CDR2 (germline): SGHVS, FQNEAQ. The CDR3: CASSSYRDATEAFF. The CDR3, as DNA: TGTGCCAGCAGCTCGTACAGGGACGCGACTGAAGCTTTCTTT. The full variable domain, rest sourced from reference TRBV7-8 and TRBJ1-1, is GAGVSQSPRYKVAKRGQDVALRCDPISGHVSLFWYQQALGQGPEFLTYFQNEAQLDKSGLPSDRFFAERPEGSVSTLKIQRTQQEDSAVYLCASSSYRDATEAFFGQGTRLTVV.